The clone carrying this T cell receptor (beta chain) was recorded at least ten times. Its antigen is still unknown. Sorting was used to obtain naive CD8 T cells (CD8+CD4-CCR7+CD45RA+). This entry comes from a study of molecular identifiers for immune sequencing clone quantification. Across the whole study: RNA from approximately 20,000 or 100,000 naive CD8 cells was split five ways in replicates, with four sequenced. Study conclusions and caveats: Over 98% of effector molecules, but under 1% in naive cells, were held by clones with more than 20 RNA copies.

V lost 5 bases and J 0 bases, leaving 26 bases between the germline ends. CDR3 length: 20 residues. The V gene's germline CDR1 is SGHRS and CDR2 YFSETQ. Listed TCR primers, together with previously described methods, were used for the bulk TCR libraries. TCRdb used MiXCR to reprocess the PCR reads, holding one entry per CDR3 protein. The sample shows 460,000 or so distinct CDR3 sequences, 20% to 25% of them seen only once. The sample consisted of naive CD8+ T cells from blood, with Jurkat cell RNA spiked in. Subset reported: FACS-sorted CD8+CD4-CCR7+CD45RA+ naive T cells. This chain joins TRBV5-1 and TRBJ2-2; D tentatively reads TRBD1 or TRBD2 (5 bases each). The receptor's source is a human donor in good health. Some libraries in this study had Jurkat cell RNA spiked in. CDR3 sequence: CASSLFAGTLAFANTGELFF. As DNA, the CDR3 is TGCGCCAGCAGTTTATTCGCCGGGACCCTAGCCTTCGCGAACACCGGGGAGCTGTTTTTT.